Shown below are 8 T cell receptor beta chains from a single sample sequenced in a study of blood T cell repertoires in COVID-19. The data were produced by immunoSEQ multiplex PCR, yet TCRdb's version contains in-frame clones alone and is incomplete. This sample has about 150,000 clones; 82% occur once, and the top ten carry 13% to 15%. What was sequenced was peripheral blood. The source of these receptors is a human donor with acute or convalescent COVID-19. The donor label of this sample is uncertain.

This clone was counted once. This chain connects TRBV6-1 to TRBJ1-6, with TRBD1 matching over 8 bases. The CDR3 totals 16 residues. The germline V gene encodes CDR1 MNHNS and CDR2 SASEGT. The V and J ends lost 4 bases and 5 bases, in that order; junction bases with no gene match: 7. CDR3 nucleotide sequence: TGTGCCAGCAGTGCCGGACAGGGTCCCAATAATTCACCCCTCCACTTT. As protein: CASSAGQGPNNSPLHF.

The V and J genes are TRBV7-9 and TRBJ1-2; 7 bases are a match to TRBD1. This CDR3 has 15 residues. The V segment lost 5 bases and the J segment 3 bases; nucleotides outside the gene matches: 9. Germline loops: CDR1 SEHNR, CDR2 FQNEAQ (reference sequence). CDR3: CASSLDRLIDYGYTF. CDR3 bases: TGTGCCAGCAGCCTGGACAGGCTAATTGACTATGGCTACACCTTC.

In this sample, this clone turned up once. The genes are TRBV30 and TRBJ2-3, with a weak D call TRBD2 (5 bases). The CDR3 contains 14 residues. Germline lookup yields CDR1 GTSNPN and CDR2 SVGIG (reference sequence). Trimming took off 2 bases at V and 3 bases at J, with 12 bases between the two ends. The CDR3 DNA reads TGTGCCTGGAGTAGAGGGAGAAGGACAGATACGCAGTATTTT. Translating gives CAWSRGRRTDTQYF.

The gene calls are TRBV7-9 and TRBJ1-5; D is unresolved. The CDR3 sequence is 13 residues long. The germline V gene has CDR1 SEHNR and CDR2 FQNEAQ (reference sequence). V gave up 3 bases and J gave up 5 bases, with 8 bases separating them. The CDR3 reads CASSLEGYQPQHF. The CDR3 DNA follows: TGTGCCAGCAGCTTGGAGGGTTATCAGCCCCAGCATTTT.

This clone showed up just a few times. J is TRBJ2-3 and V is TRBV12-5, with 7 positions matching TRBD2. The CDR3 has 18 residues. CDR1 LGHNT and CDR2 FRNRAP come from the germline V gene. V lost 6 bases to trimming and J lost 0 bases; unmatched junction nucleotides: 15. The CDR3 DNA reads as TGTGCTAGTGGGACCACGGGGCGGGGGTTAACTAGCACAGATACGCAGTATTTT. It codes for CASGTTGRGLTSTDTQYF.

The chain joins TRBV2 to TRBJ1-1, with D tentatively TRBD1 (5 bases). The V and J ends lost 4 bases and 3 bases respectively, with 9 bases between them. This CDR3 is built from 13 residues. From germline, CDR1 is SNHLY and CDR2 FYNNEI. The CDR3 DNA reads TGTGCCAGCAGTGTAAACAGGTACACTGAAGCTTTCTTT. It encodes CASSVNRYTEAFF.

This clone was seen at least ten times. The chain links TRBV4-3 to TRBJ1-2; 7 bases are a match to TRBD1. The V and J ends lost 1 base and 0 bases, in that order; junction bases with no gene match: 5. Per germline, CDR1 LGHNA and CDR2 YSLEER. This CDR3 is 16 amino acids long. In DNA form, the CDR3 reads TGCGCCAGCAGCCAAGCCTGGGACAGCGCTAACTATGGCTACACCTTC. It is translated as CASSQAWDSANYGYTF.

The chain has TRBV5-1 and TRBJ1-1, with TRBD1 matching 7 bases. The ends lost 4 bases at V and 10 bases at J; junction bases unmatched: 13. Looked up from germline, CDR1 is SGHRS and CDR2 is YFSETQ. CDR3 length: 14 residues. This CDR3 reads CASSPRDSISGAFF. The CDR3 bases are TGCGCCAGCAGCCCTAGGGACAGTATCTCTGGAGCTTTCTTT. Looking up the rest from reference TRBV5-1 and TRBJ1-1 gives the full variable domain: KAGVTQTPRYLIKTRGQQVTLSCSPISGHRSVSWYQQTPGQGLQFLFEYFSETQRNKGNFPGRFSGRQFSNSRSEMNVSTLELGDSALYLCASSPRDSISGAFFGQGTRLTVV.